What follows describes a single TCR beta chain. The entry originates in a study of CD8 T cells in Susac syndrome. The CDR3 has 13 residues. Looked up from germline, CDR1 is SGHNT and CDR2 is YYREEE (reference sequence). V lost 1 base to trimming and J lost 7 bases, with 11 bases between them. When the RNA was reverse transcribed, random hexamers were used with an input of about 0.5 to 1 ug. TCRdb ran MiXCR on the immunoSEQ multiplex PCR reads and lists one entry per CDR3 protein. The repertoire holds about 190,000 distinct CDR3 sequences, approximately 96% seen once, with more than 0.08% in the top ten.

Sequenced material: CD4+ T cells from PBMCs. The V call is TRBV5-4, the J call TRBJ1-2, with a weak D call TRBD1 (6 bases). This sequence was found in a human donor with Susac syndrome. CDR3 region: CASSLQGGGGYTF. The CDR3 bases are TGTGCCAGCAGCTTGCAGGGAGGGGGTGGCTACACCTTC.